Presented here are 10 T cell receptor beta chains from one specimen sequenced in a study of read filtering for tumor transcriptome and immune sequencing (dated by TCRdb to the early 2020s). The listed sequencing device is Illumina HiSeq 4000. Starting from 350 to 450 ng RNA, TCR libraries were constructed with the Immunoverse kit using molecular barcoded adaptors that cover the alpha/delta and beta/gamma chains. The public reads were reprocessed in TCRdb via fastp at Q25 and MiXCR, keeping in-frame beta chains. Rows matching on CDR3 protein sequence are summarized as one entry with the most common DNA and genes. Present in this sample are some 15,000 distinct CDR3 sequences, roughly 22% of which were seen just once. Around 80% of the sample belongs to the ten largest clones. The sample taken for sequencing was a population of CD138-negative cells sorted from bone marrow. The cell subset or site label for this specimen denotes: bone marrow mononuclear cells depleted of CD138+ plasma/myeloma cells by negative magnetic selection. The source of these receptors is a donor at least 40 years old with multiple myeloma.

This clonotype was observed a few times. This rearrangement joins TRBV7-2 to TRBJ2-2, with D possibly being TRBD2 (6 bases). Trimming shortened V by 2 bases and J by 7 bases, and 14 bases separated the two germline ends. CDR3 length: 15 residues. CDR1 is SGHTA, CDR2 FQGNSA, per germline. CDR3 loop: CASSLYGSPGGELFF. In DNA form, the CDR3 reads TGTGCCAGCAGCTTATACGGGAGCCCCGGCGGGGAGCTGTTTTTT. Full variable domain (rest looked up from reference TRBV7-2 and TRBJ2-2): GAGVSQSPSNKVTEKGKDVELRCDPISGHTALYWYRQSLGQGLEFLIYFQGNSAPDKSGLPSDRFSAERTGGSVSTLTIQRTQQEDSAVYLCASSLYGSPGGELFFGEGSRLTVL.

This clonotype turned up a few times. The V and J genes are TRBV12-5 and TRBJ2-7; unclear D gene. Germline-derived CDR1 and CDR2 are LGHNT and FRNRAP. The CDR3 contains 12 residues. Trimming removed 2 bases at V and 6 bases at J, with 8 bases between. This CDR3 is CASGLSFSEQYF. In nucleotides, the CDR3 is TGTGCTAGTGGTTTGTCCTTCTCCGAGCAGTACTTC.

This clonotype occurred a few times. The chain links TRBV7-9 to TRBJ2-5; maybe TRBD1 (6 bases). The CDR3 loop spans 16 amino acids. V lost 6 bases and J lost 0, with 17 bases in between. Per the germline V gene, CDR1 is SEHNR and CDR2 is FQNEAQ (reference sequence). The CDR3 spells CASRQQGMTYQETQYF. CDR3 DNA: TGTGCCAGCAGGCAACAGGGCATGACGTACCAAGAGACCCAGTACTTC.

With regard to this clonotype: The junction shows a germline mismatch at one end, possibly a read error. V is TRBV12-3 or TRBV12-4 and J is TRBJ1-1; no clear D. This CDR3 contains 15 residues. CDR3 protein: CVSSPYRAENTEAFF. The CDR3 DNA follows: TGTGTCAGCAGCCCGTACCGGGCCGAGAACACTGAAGCTTTCTTT.

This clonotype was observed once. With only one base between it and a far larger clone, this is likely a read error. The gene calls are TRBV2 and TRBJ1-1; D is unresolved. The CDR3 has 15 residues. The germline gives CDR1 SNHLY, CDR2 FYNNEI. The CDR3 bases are TGTGCCGGCAGTGCGGTGCGTAGGGCAAACACTGAAGCTTTCTTT. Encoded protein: CAGSAVRRANTEAFF.

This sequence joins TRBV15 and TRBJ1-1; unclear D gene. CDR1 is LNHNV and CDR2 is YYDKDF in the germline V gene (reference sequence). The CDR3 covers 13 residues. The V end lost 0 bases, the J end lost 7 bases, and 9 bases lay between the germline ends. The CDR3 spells CATSRESQFEAFF. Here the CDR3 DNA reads TGTGCCACCAGCAGAGAGTCACAGTTTGAAGCTTTCTTT.

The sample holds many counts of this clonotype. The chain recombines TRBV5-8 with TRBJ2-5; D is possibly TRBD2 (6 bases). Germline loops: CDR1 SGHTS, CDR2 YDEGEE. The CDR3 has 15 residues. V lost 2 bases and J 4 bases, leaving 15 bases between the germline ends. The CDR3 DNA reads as TGTGCCAGCAGCTTCAGAATGGGGGGTCGAGAGACCCAGTACTTC. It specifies CASSFRMGGRETQYF.

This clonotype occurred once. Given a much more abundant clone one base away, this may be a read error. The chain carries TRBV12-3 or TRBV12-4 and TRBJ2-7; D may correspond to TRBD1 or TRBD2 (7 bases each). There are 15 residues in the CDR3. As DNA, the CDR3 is TGTTCCAGCGCCTGGTCAGGGGGGGCCTTATACGAGCAGTACTTC. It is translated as CSSAWSGGALYEQYF.

The CDR3 loop reads CAWSPRTGGGYTF. The CDR3 DNA follows: TGTGCCTGGAGTCCACGGACAGGGGGAGGCTACACCTTC. The chain joins TRBV30 to TRBJ1-2; TRBD1 matches 10 bases. CDR3 length: 13 residues. CDR1 GTSNPN and CDR2 SVGIG come from the germline V gene (reference sequence). V dropped 2 bases and J dropped 8; count of bases not matched to a gene: 5. Using reference TRBV30 and TRBJ1-2 for the parts outside the CDR3, the full variable domain is SQTIHQWPATLVQPVGSPLSLECTVEGTSNPNLYWYRQAAGRGLQLLFYSVGIGQISSEVPQNLSASRPQDRQFILSSKKLLLSDSGFYLCAWSPRTGGGYTFGSGTRLTVV.

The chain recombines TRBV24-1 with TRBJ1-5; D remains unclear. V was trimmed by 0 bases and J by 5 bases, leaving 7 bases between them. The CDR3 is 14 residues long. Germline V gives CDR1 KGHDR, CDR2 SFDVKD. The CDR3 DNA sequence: TGTGCCACCAGTGATTTGCAAACGGATCAGCCCCAGCATTTT. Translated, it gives CATSDLQTDQPQHF.